This entry describes one T cell receptor beta chain. The antigen it binds to is not known. There are no base qualities to consult, and no much larger clone falls within one base. The data derive from a study of T cell repertoires in Merkel cell carcinoma (dated by TCRdb to between 2017 and 2020). In terms of the full investigation: Patients who had received intralesional immunotherapy or systemic immune checkpoint blockade prior to the biopsy were excluded. MCPyV-specific clonotypes were first defined by tetramer sorting, cloning and paired TCR sequencing of expanded tumor-infiltrating lymphocytes. Inclusion required a diagnosis of MCPyV-positive Merkel cell carcinoma and successful in vitro expansion of tumor-infiltrating lymphocytes.

The immunoSEQ assay was used both to sequence TRB CDR3 from tumor genomic DNA and to process the resulting data. The table comes from immuneACCESS by way of TCRdb, which keeps in-frame sequences with V and J called. Part of the clones is missing from these tables; in studies checked, under half for an unresolved V gene and the rest for unknown reasons. Across this sample there are fewer than 15,000 clones, with over 60% seen only once. The ten largest clonotypes hold roughly 17% of the sample. The investigation overall reported the following: The study did not examine normal tissue biopsies.

At the junction V is shortened by 0 bases and J by 11 bases, with 11 bases in between. The germline V gene (reference sequence) supplies CDR1 LGHDT and CDR2 YNNKEL. Reading from cysteine to phenylalanine, the CDR3 counts 13 amino acids. Here the CDR3 DNA is all that survives: 39 bases in frame from base 1. Biopsy-confirmed MCPyV-positive Merkel cell carcinoma was present in the study subjects, and positive serum antibodies to T-antigen were found in every subject. Genomic DNA was extracted from about 6 adjacent 10-micron frozen tumor sections without cell sorting or culture. Roughly 5 x 5 x 5 mm of tumor biopsy tissue was frozen in optimal cutting temperature compound. In the frozen biopsy, scout sections stained with hematoxylin and eosin confirmed abundant Merkel cell carcinoma and infiltrating cells.

The TCR comes from an adult with Merkel cell carcinoma. The chain links TRBV3-1 (or the pseudogene TRBV3-2) with TRBJ2-1; possibly the D gene is TRBD2, per 5 matching bases. The sequenced sample consisted of tumor tissue. The sequence in DNA is TGTGCCAGCAGCCAAGATATTGAGCGGAAGCAGTTCTTC. It translates to CASSQDIERKQFF.